The clone carrying this T cell receptor beta chain was observed many times. V was shortened by 0 bases and J by 2 bases, with 10 bases between the two germline ends. Germline loops: CDR1 LGHDT, CDR2 YNNKEL (reference sequence). The CDR3 has 15 amino acids. Documented time point: patch test 3, about 24 weeks after DPC sensitization. Treatment noted: therapeutic diphenylcyclopropenone sensitization with weekly scalp DPC. This entry is derived from a study of human T cells and chemical hapten exposure. TCRdb re-called the RACE reads through MiXCR, storing one row per CDR3 protein. The sample includes about 71,000 distinct CDR3 sequences, roughly 11% seen only once; the top ten take 1.4%.

The source is a woman aged 45-60 years with alopecia areata. Some clones in this sample may be carry-over from other donors' samples. The gene calls are TRBV3-1 and TRBJ1-2; no reliable D call. Material: whole blood, obtained in connection with sensitization to the hapten diphenylcyclopropenone (DPC). The CDR3 region has the DNA TGTGCCAGCAGCCAAGAAGGCGCCACCAACTATGGCTACACCTTC. It codes for CASSQEGATNYGYTF.